The clone carrying this T cell receptor beta chain was seen once. Other DNA sequences in the sample encode the same CDR3. Germline V gives CDR1 SGHDT, CDR2 YYEEEE. This CDR3 is 14 amino acids long. V shed 4 bases and J 7 bases; nucleotides not matched to a gene: 9. These data belong to a study of blood T cell repertoires in COVID-19. Study overall: COVID-19 samples from acute and convalescent phases originated in the United States, Italy and Spain. From T cells, B-cell-depleted T cells, or PBMCs came the material, which was cDNA or gDNA.

In the original workflow: Estimation of nucleated cell counts relied on the amplification of reference gene primers. Assay used: immunoSEQ multiplex PCR; TCRdb lists only in-frame clones, some missing. V and J calls and clone size follow that table, whereas D and trimming were derived from the DNA. In the table there are a few hundred thousand clones, around 84% of which are singletons. Sequencing was done on a sample of peripheral blood. The TCR comes from a human donor in a cohort sampled during active COVID-19. V and J are TRBV5-6 and TRBJ1-2, with TRBD1 matching over 8 bases. CDR3 coding DNA: TGTGCCAGCAGCCAAGGGACAGGAGGGTTTGGCTACACCTTC. This translates into CASSQGTGGFGYTF.